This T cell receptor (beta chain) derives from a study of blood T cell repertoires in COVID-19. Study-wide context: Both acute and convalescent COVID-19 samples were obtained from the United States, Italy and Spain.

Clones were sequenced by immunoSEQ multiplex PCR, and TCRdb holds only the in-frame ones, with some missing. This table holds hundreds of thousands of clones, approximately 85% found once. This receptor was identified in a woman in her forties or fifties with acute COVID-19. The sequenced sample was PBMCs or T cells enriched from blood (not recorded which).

CDR3 DNA sequence: TGTGCCACCAGCAGAGATACAGGCCCTAATGAAAAACTGTTTTTT. This encodes CATSRDTGPNEKLFF. The V gene is TRBV15, the J gene TRBJ1-4; D is possibly TRBD1 (5 bases). Germline V gene lookup returns CDR1 LNHNV and CDR2 YYDKDF (reference sequence). This CDR3 comprises 15 residues. The V gene lost 0 bases and the J gene lost 3 bases, with 8 bases spanning the gap.